Listed below are T cell receptor beta chains from one sample, sequenced in a study of cytomegalovirus exposure and HLA in healthy donors. Data came from immunoSEQ multiplex PCR; TCRdb stores just in-frame clones and leaves some out. Counted here are about 120,000 clones, approximately 75% occurring once; the ten biggest clones make up about 4.9%. Sequenced input: PBMCs. These receptors were collected from a man over 45 in good health and CMV-seropositive. The CDR3 runs from the conserved cysteine through the conserved F or W. A D gene is named only where the DNA matches it firmly. Only some rows state a clone size, as once, few, many or a class for expanded clones.

V gene	clone size	J gene	D gene	CDR3 protein	CDR3 DNA
TRBV9	-	TRBJ1-6	-	CASSAGFPRSPLHF	TGTGCCAGCAGCGCAGGGTTCCCTAGGTCACCCCTCCACTTT
TRBV28	-	TRBJ2-1	TRBD2	CASSYSPGFVRLAGSYNEQFF	TGTGCCAGCAGTTACTCCCCCGGTTTCGTTAGACTAGCGGGCTCCTACAATGAGCAGTTCTTC
TRBV2	-	TRBJ2-1	-	CASSVPGNEQFF	TGTGCCAGCAGTGTGCCAGGGAATGAGCAGTTCTTC
TRBV5-5	-	TRBJ1-1	-	CASSQISGGVTEAFF	TGTGCCAGCAGCCAGATTAGCGGGGGGGTCACTGAAGCTTTCTTT
TRBV5-1	few	TRBJ1-1	-	CASSLQVGNTEAFF	TGCGCCAGCAGCCTGCAGGTGGGGAACACTGAAGCTTTCTTT
TRBV5-4	-	TRBJ2-7	TRBD2	CASSPSSGSSYEQYF	TGTGCCAGCAGCCCCTCTAGCGGGAGCTCCTACGAGCAGTACTTC
TRBV4-3	-	TRBJ2-7	-	CASSQDRSEDSYYGQYF	TGCGCCAGCAGCCAAGATCGGTCGGAGGATTCGTACTACGGGCAGTACTTC
TRBV7-9	-	TRBJ2-7	-	CASSQGPGRDNEQYF	TGTGCCAGCAGTCAGGGGCCGGGCAGGGACAACGAGCAGTACTTC
TRBV4-1	-	TRBJ2-5	TRBD2	CASSQDGLAGGGETQYF	TGCGCCAGCAGCCAGGATGGACTAGCGGGGGGGGGAGAGACCCAGTACTTC
TRBV6-4	once	TRBJ2-1	TRBD1	CASSEGQGSYNEQFF	TGTGCCAGCAGTGAAGGACAGGGGTCCTACAATGAGCAGTTCTTC
TRBV19	-	TRBJ1-2	TRBD1	CASSKGQGDGYTF	TGTGCCAGTAGTAAGGGACAGGGGGATGGCTACACCTTC
TRBV5-4	-	TRBJ2-5	TRBD2	CASSQDLAGGQETQYF	TGTGCCAGCAGCCAGGACCTAGCGGGGGGTCAAGAGACCCAGTACTTC
TRBV5-5	once	TRBJ1-2	-	CATEEGGDYGYTF	TGTGCCACCGAAGAAGGGGGGGACTATGGCTACACCTTC
TRBV7-8	-	TRBJ1-5	TRBD1	CASSGTGGSNQPQHF	TGTGCCAGCAGCGGGACAGGGGGTTCGAATCAGCCCCAGCATTTT
TRBV28	-	TRBJ1-5	-	CASSPQGRVNQPQHF	TGTGCCAGCAGTCCCCAGGGAAGGGTCAATCAGCCCCAGCATTTT
TRBV5-1	-	TRBJ2-7	-	CASSLGQEQYF	TGCGCCAGCAGCTTGGGACAGGAGCAGTACTTC
TRBV4-2	few	TRBJ1-5	-	CASSQEDSISPQHF	TGTGCCAGCAGCCAAGAAGACAGTATTTCGCCCCAGCATTTT
TRBV19	-	TRBJ1-6	-	CASSPKTGADNSPLHF	TGTGCCAGTAGTCCCAAGACAGGTGCTGATAATTCACCCCTCCACTTT
TRBV5-1	-	TRBJ2-2	-	CASSLDKNTGELFF	TGCGCCAGCAGCTTGGACAAGAACACCGGGGAGCTGTTTTTT
TRBV30	-	TRBJ1-1	TRBD1	CAWRTGLNTEAFF	TGTGCCTGGCGGACAGGATTGAACACTGAAGCTTTCTTT
TRBV29-1	-	TRBJ1-5	-	CSVGSGGGQPQHF	TGCAGCGTTGGATCGGGGGGGGGTCAGCCCCAGCATTTT
TRBV19	-	TRBJ2-1	TRBD2	CASSVRTSGLNNEQFF	TGTGCCAGTAGTGTTAGGACTAGCGGGCTAAACAATGAGCAGTTCTTC
TRBV5-1	-	TRBJ1-3	TRBD1	CASSQGQPASGNTIYF	TGCGCCAGCAGCCAGGGACAGCCAGCCTCTGGAAACACCATATATTTT
TRBV28	-	TRBJ1-6	TRBD1	CASIGQESRGNSPLHF	TGTGCCAGCATCGGACAGGAGAGTAGAGGCAATTCACCCCTCCACTTT
TRBV19	-	TRBJ1-5	-	CASSSPPAGVGQPQHF	TGTGCCAGTAGTAGCCCCCCTGCGGGGGTTGGTCAGCCCCAGCATTTT
TRBV4-2	-	TRBJ2-3	-	CASSSKGGGTDTQYF	TGTGCCAGCAGCTCTAAGGGGGGGGGCACAGATACGCAGTATTTT
TRBV7-9	-	TRBJ1-5	-	CASSRLGGNQPQHF	TGTGCCAGCAGCCGACTCGGGGGCAATCAGCCCCAGCATTTT
TRBV14	few	TRBJ1-2	-	CASSQVQGSDYGYTF	TGTGCCAGCAGCCAAGTGCAGGGGTCCGACTATGGCTACACCTTC
TRBV19	-	TRBJ2-1	TRBD2	CASSPGLVGGDEQFF	TGTGCCAGTAGTCCAGGACTAGTCGGTGGAGATGAGCAGTTCTTC
TRBV19	-	TRBJ2-2	TRBD2	CASSTAGGTGELFF	TGTGCCAGTAGTACAGCGGGAGGAACCGGGGAGCTGTTTTTT
TRBV30	-	TRBJ1-5	TRBD1	CAWSPNRGLGQPQHF	TGTGCCTGGAGCCCGAACAGGGGACTAGGGCAGCCCCAGCATTTT
TRBV7-2	once	TRBJ2-1	TRBD2	CASSSSGLRNEQFF	TGTGCCAGCAGCTCCTCGGGACTAAGGAATGAGCAGTTCTTC
TRBV14	few	TRBJ2-1	-	CASSQIRGNEQFF	TGTGCCAGCAGCCAAATCAGGGGCAATGAGCAGTTCTTC
TRBV5-1	-	TRBJ1-2	-	CASSKVDNYGYTF	TGCGCCAGCAGTAAAGTAGATAACTATGGCTACACCTTC
TRBV5-1	-	TRBJ2-3	-	CASSSGLLPEADTQYF	TGCGCCAGCAGCTCGGGACTTCTACCCGAGGCAGATACGCAGTATTTT
TRBV15	-	TRBJ2-7	TRBD1	CATSRDRGTGRYEQYF	TGTGCCACCAGCAGAGATAGAGGGACAGGGAGATACGAGCAGTACTTC
TRBV9	-	TRBJ2-5	-	CASSVATGFQETQYF	TGTGCCAGCAGCGTAGCGACAGGATTTCAAGAGACCCAGTACTTC
TRBV28	-	TRBJ2-7	-	CASSLLGGIGGEQYF	TGTGCCAGCAGTTTACTCGGGGGTATCGGCGGCGAGCAGTACTTC
TRBV9	-	TRBJ1-5	-	CASSAGDQPQHF	TGTGCCAGCAGCGCAGGGGATCAGCCCCAGCATTTT
TRBV9	-	TRBJ2-3	TRBD2	CASSVGGPGGGSSRPGTDTQYF	TGTGCCAGCAGCGTAGGCGGGCCGGGAGGGGGGAGCAGCAGACCTGGCACAGATACGCAGTATTTT
TRBV25-1	-	TRBJ1-6	-	CASSAGTQISPLHF	TGTGCCAGCAGTGCCGGGACACAAATTTCACCCCTCCACTTT
TRBV27	-	TRBJ1-2	TRBD1	CASSSIGQGETYGYTF	TGTGCCAGCAGTTCGATCGGGCAGGGGGAAACCTATGGCTACACCTTC
TRBV30	-	TRBJ1-5	TRBD1	CAWSPQGNQPQHF	TGTGCCTGGAGCCCACAGGGGAATCAGCCCCAGCATTTT
TRBV7-9	few	TRBJ1-2	TRBD1	CASSWDRGGGYTF	TGTGCCAGCAGCTGGGACAGGGGTGGTGGCTACACCTTC
TRBV6-5	-	TRBJ2-7	TRBD2	CASSYLSGSSSYEQYF	TGTGCCAGCAGTTACCTTAGCGGGTCTAGCTCCTACGAGCAGTACTTC
TRBV6-5	-	TRBJ1-2	-	CASRSTGLMGYGYTF	TGTGCCAGCAGGTCCACAGGGTTGATGGGCTATGGCTACACCTTC
TRBV6-6	-	TRBJ2-2	TRBD2	CASSYLTSVATGELFF	TGTGCCAGCAGTTACCTTACTAGCGTAGCCACCGGGGAGCTGTTTTTT
TRBV5-4	few	TRBJ2-1	TRBD2	CASSSSSGTSSYNEQFF	TGTGCCAGCAGCTCTTCTAGCGGGACAAGCTCCTACAATGAGCAGTTCTTC
TRBV9	-	TRBJ2-1	TRBD1	CASSARQGKLGYNEQFF	TGTGCCAGCAGCGCCCGACAGGGGAAGCTGGGCTACAATGAGCAGTTCTTC